Each of the 2 T cell receptor beta chains below was sequenced from the same sample in a study of shared clonotypes between healthy human individuals. Profiling relied on immunoSEQ multiplex PCR, and the TCRdb table lists in-frame clones only, not all of them. This repertoire shows a few million clones, 80% to 95% found once; its top ten account for roughly 0.36%. The specimen was naive CD4+ T cells from PBMCs. The subset: CD45RA+ positively selected. The origin of the receptors is a man aged 18 to 35 in good health. Some clones in this sample may be carry-over from other donors' samples.

The chain is built from TRBV28 and TRBJ1-5; TRBD1 matches at 7 bases. This CDR3 is 17 amino acids long. The J segment lost 0 bases and the V segment lost 5 bases, leaving 10 bases of the junction unmatched. Germline V gives CDR1 MDHEN, CDR2 SYDVKM. The CDR3 region is CASSPPRGDYSNQPQHF. DNA for the CDR3: TGTGCCAGCAGTCCACCCAGGGGGGATTATAGCAATCAGCCCCAGCATTTT. The full variable domain, its missing parts supplied by reference TRBV28 and TRBJ1-5, is DVKVTQSSRYLVKRTGEKVFLECVQDMDHENMFWYRQDPGLGLRLIYFSYDVKMKEKGDIPEGYSVSREKKERFSLILESASTNQTSMYLCASSPPRGDYSNQPQHFGDGTRLSIL.

This sequence joins TRBV11-2 and TRBJ1-4; unclear D gene. The CDR3 spans 15 residues. V lost 1 base and J 8 bases, leaving 14 bases between the germline ends. Germline values: CDR1 SGHAT, CDR2 FQNNGV. DNA of the CDR3: TGTGCCAGCAGCTTAGTCGGCAGCCAGAGGGAAAAACTGTTTTTT. It codes for CASSLVGSQREKLFF.